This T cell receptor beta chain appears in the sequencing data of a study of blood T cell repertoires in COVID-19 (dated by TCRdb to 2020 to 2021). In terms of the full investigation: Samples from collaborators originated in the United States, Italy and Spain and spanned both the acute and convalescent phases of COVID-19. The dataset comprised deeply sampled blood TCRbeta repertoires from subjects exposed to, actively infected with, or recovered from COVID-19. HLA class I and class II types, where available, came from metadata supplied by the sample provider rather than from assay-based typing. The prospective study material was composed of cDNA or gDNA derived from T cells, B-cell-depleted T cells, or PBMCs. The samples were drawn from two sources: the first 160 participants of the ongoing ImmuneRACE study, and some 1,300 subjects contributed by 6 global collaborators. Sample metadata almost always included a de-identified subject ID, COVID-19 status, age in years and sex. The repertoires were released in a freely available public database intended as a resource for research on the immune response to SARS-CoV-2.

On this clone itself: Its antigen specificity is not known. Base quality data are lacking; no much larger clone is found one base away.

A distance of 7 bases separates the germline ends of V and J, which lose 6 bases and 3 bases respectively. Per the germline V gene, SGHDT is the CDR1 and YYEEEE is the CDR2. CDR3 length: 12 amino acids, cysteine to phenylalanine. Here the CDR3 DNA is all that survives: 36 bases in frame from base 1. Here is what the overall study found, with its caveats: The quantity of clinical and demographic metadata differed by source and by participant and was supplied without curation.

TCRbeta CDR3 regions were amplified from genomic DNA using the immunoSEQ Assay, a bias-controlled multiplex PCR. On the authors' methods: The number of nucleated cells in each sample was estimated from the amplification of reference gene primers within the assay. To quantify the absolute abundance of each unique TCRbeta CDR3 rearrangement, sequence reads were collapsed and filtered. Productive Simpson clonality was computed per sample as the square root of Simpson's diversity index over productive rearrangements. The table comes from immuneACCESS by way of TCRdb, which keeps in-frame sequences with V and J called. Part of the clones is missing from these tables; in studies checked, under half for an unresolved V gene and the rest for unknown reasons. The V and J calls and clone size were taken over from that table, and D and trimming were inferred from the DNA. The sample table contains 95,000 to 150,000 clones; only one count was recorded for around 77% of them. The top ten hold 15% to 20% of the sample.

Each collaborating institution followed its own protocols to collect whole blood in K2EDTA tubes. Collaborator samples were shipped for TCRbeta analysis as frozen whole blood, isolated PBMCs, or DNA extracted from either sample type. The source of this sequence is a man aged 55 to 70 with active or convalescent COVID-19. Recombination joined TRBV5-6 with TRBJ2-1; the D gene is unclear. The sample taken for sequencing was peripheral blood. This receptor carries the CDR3 CASTLSYNEQFF. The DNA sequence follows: TGTGCCAGCACCCTTAGCTACAATGAGCAGTTCTTC.